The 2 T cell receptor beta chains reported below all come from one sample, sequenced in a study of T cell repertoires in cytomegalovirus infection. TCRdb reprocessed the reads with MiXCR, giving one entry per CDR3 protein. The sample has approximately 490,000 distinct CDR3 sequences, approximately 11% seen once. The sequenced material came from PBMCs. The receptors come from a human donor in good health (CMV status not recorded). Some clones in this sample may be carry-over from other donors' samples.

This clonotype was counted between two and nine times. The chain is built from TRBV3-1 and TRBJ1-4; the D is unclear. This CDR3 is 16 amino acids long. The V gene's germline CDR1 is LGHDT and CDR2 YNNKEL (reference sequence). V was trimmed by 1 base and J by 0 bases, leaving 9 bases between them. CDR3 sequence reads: CASSQVVDPTNEKLFF. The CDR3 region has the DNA TGTGCCAGCAGCCAAGTCGTAGATCCAACTAATGAAAAACTGTTTTTT.

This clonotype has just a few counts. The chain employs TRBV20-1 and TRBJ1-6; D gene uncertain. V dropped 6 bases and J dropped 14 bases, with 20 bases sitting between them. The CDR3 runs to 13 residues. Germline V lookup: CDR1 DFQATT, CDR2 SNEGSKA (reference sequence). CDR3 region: CSANGTSGVTLHF. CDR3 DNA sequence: TGCAGTGCGAACGGAACATCTGGAGTCACCCTCCACTTT.